These 15 T cell receptor beta chains originate from one sample sequenced in a study of T cells in tumors after PD-1 blockade (dated by TCRdb to between 2018 and 2021). The time point label corresponds to: after anti-PD-1 therapy. Library preparation employed the immunoSEQ multiplex PCR assay. In its TCRdb copy, this immuneACCESS table keeps in-frame sequences only and misses some clones. Where compared with another copy, unresolved V genes explain less than half of these, and the others have no known cause. The sample has some 9,600 clones on record, over 50% of them singletons. Jointly, the top ten make up 13% of the sample. The specimen was tumor tissue, collected after anti-PD-1 treatment. The receptors originated from a human donor with basal cell carcinoma.

The genes are TRBV30 and TRBJ1-3; tentatively, D is TRBD1 (5 bases). The CDR3 is 16 residues long. The ends were cut back, 4 bases at V and 0 bases at J, with 16 bases in the middle. Germline CDR1 GTSNPN, CDR2 SVGIG (reference sequence). Here the CDR3 DNA reads TGTGCCTGGAAGAGTAGGGACGGCCTCTCTGGAAACACCATATATTTT. Its protein is CAWKSRDGLSGNTIYF.

This sequence joins TRBV29-1 and TRBJ2-3; 8 nucleotides line up with TRBD1. Germline V lookup: CDR1 SQVTM, CDR2 ANQGSEA. The junction had 15 bases not matched to a gene; V was cut back by 3 bases and J by 4 bases. CDR3 length: 17 residues. The CDR3 region has the DNA TGCAGCGTTGAGGTTATTTATGGGACAGGTCAGGCAGATACGCAGTATTTT. It is translated as CSVEVIYGTGQADTQYF.

The chain uses TRBV7-3 and TRBJ2-3; maybe TRBD1 (5 bases). Germline loops: CDR1 SGHTA, CDR2 FQGTGA. The V end was cut by 2 bases, the J end by 4 bases, with 13 bases between. The CDR3 sequence is 15 residues long. CDR3 DNA sequence: TGTGCCAGCAGCTTACAGGGTAAATCCGCAGATACGCAGTATTTT. It specifies CASSLQGKSADTQYF. Full variable domain (rest looked up from reference TRBV7-3 and TRBJ2-3): GAGVSQTPSNKVTEKGKYVELRCDPISGHTALYWYRQSLGQGPEFLIYFQGTGAADDSGLPNDRFFAVRPEGSVSTLKIQRTERGDSAVYLCASSLQGKSADTQYFGPGTRLTVL.

This rearrangement joins TRBV28 to TRBJ2-5, with D possibly TRBD2 on 6 matching bases. Trimming removed 7 bases at V and 5 bases at J, with 20 bases between. The CDR3 has 15 residues. Germline V lookup: CDR1 MDHEN, CDR2 SYDVKM. CDR3 in DNA: TGTGCCAGCAACATTTTGGCGCGGGGTGGGGAGACCCAGTACTTC. It is translated as CASNILARGGETQYF.

The chain is built from TRBV6-6 and TRBJ2-3; 9 positions match TRBD2. V lost 5 bases and J lost 5; bases outside the gene matches: 8. Germline CDR1 and CDR2: MNHNY and SVGAGI (reference sequence). CDR3 length: 15 amino acids. The CDR3 DNA reads as TGTGCCAGCAGTCCAGCGGGGGGCCTTAAAGATACGCAGTATTTT. This encodes CASSPAGGLKDTQYF.

The chain has TRBV19 and TRBJ1-5; 8 bases line up with TRBD1. Losses at the gene ends were 7 bases for V and 5 bases for J; bases not matched to a gene: 4. The CDR3 has 13 residues. The germline V gene has CDR1 LNHDA and CDR2 SQIVND (reference sequence). CDR3 nucleotides: TGTGCCAGTACCCCGGACAGGGATCAGCCCCAGCATTTT. Its translation is CASTPDRDQPQHF.

The rearrangement uses TRBV28 and TRBJ2-4; 8 nucleotides agree with TRBD2. CDR1 and CDR2 (germline): MDHEN, SYDVKM. V dropped 3 bases and J dropped 9; count of bases not matched to a gene: 7. This CDR3 has 14 residues. Here the CDR3 reads CASSFSGGPSIQYF. In DNA form, the CDR3 reads TGTGCCAGCAGTTTCTCGGGAGGGCCATCCATTCAGTACTTC.

This chain's CDR3 is CASSPPGQFNEKLFF. CDR3 in DNA: TGTGCCAGCAGCCCCCCGGGACAGTTTAATGAAAAACTGTTTTTT. The V gene is TRBV2, the J gene TRBJ1-4, with 7 bases matching TRBD1. Unmatched junction bases numbered 8, after V lost 6 bases and J lost 4 bases. CDR1 and CDR2 (germline): SNHLY, FYNNEI. This CDR3 has 15 amino acids.

V and J are TRBV7-2 and TRBJ1-6, with D maybe TRBD1 (6 bases). V was pared by 2 bases and J by 6 bases, with 11 bases between. The CDR3 runs to 15 residues. CDR1 and CDR2 (germline): SGHTA, FQGNSA. In DNA, the CDR3 is TGTGCCAGCAGCTTACGGGGGGGCCCTAATTCACCCCTCCACTTT. It yields the protein CASSLRGGPNSPLHF.

The genes are TRBV19 and TRBJ1-5; D may be TRBD1 (6 bases). CDR3 size: 13 residues. Between the trimmed V and J ends, which lost 3 bases and 4 bases, there was a span of 7 bases. Germline values: CDR1 LNHDA, CDR2 SQIVND (reference sequence). The CDR3 DNA follows: TGTGCCAGTAGTATCGGACAGAATCAGCCCCAGCATTTT. This encodes CASSIGQNQPQHF.

The gene calls are TRBV5-8 and TRBJ1-5; no reliable D call. Trimming took off 1 base at V and 4 bases at J, with 6 bases between the two ends. The CDR3 contains 13 residues. Germline V gives CDR1 SGHTS, CDR2 YDEGEE. CDR3 nucleotide sequence: TGTGCCAGCAGCTTGTACCAGAATCAGCCCCAGCATTTT. It translates to CASSLYQNQPQHF.

The CDR3 sequence is CASRKQVNRGSEGYTF. The CDR3 DNA reads as TGTGCCAGCAGAAAACAAGTAAACAGGGGTTCCGAAGGCTACACCTTC. V gene TRBV2 combines with J gene TRBJ1-2, with TRBD1 identical over 7 bases. CDR1 is SNHLY and CDR2 is FYNNEI in the germline V gene. V lost 6 bases to trimming and J lost 8 bases; unmatched junction nucleotides: 18. The CDR3 loop spans 16 amino acids.

The V call is TRBV10-1, the J call TRBJ2-1, with 12 bases fitting TRBD2. Unmatched junction bases numbered 8, after V lost 8 bases and J lost 0 bases. Germline CDR1 and CDR2: WNHNN and SYGVQD (reference sequence). The CDR3 is 17 amino acids. CDR3 bases: TGCGCCAGCGGGACTAGCGGGCCCCCGAGCTCCTACAATGAGCAGTTCTTC. Encoded protein: CASGTSGPPSSYNEQFF.

This chain joins TRBV5-6 and TRBJ1-2; 7 nucleotides line up with TRBD1. Trimming removed 2 bases from V and 5 bases from J; junction bases left unmatched: 9. Germline values: CDR1 SGHDT, CDR2 YYEEEE. This CDR3 has 15 amino acids. CDR3 in DNA: TGTGCCAGCAGCTTCCCCGCCGGGACAGCTTATGGCTACACCTTC. Translated, it gives CASSFPAGTAYGYTF.

This chain joins TRBV24-1 and TRBJ1-1; D perhaps matches TRBD1 (5 bases). The CDR3 spans 13 residues. V shed 4 bases and J shed 3 bases, with 8 bases lying between them. Germline CDR1 and CDR2: KGHDR and SFDVKD. The CDR3: CATSESRDTEAFF. The DNA for the CDR3 is TGTGCCACCAGTGAGAGCAGGGACACTGAAGCTTTCTTT.